These 12 T cell receptor beta chains were sequenced from one sample in a study of molecular identifiers for immune sequencing clone quantification. In TCRdb, the PCR reads were re-called with MiXCR into one record per CDR3 protein. The table shows some 97,000 distinct CDR3 sequences, with 24% occurring only once. What was sequenced was naive CD8+ T cells from blood, with Jurkat cell RNA spiked in. Subset reported: FACS-sorted CD8+CD4-CCR7+CD45RA+ naive T cells. The receptors derive from a human donor in good health. Some libraries in this study had Jurkat cell RNA spiked in.

This clonotype has a count of ten or more. This chain uses TRBV30 with TRBJ2-2, with a possible D match to TRBD1 (5 bases). Trimming shortened V by 2 bases and J by 4 bases, and 14 bases separated the two germline ends. The CDR3 totals 15 residues. Germline V gives CDR1 GTSNPN, CDR2 SVGIG (reference sequence). The CDR3 region has the DNA TGTGCCTGGAGTAGCTTCAGAAGGGGCACCGGGGAGCTGTTTTTT. It is translated as CAWSSFRRGTGELFF.

This clonotype came up many times. This chain links TRBV27 with TRBJ2-6; weak D call: TRBD2 (6 bases). Germline V gene data show CDR1 as MNHEY and CDR2 as SMNVEV (reference sequence). V lost 6 bases and J 1 base, leaving 10 bases between the germline ends. The CDR3 is 15 amino acids. CDR3 sequence reads: CASRNGGSGANVLTF. DNA of the CDR3: TGTGCCAGCAGGAACGGAGGGTCTGGGGCCAACGTCCTGACTTTC.

The sample holds a few counts of this clonotype. The chain couples TRBV2 to TRBJ2-7; D perhaps matches TRBD1 (6 bases). CDR3 length equals 13 residues. Per germline, CDR1 SNHLY and CDR2 FYNNEI. V lost 10 bases and J lost 1, with 14 bases in between. The CDR3 DNA sequence: TGTGCCACGCTAAACAGGGATTCCTACGAGCAGTACTTC. Its protein is CATLNRDSYEQYF.

This clonotype was seen ten or more times. The chain has TRBV4-3 and TRBJ2-7; 7 bases fit TRBD2. CDR3 size: 15 residues. CDR1 is LGHNA, CDR2 YSLEER, per germline. V was clipped by 0 bases and J by 2 bases; unmatched bases: 4. CDR3 bases: TGCGCCAGCAGCCAAGACCCGGGACTACCCTACGAGCAGTACTTC. Translation gives CASSQDPGLPYEQYF.

In its sample, this clonotype was seen a few times. J is TRBJ2-1 and V is TRBV4-1, with D unclear. The germline CDR1 and CDR2 sequences are MGHRA and YSYEKL. V was trimmed by 1 base and J by 0 bases, leaving 10 bases between them. The CDR3 length is 16 residues. Written as DNA, the CDR3 is TGCGCCAGCAGCCAAGTTCTTCTCGTCTCCTACAATGAGCAGTTCTTC. Translation: CASSQVLLVSYNEQFF.

This clonotype was recorded many times. V gene TRBV25-1 combines with J gene TRBJ2-7; 9 bases fit TRBD1. V shed 4 bases and J 4 bases; nucleotides not matched to a gene: 5. There are 14 residues in the CDR3. CDR1 is MGHDK, CDR2 SYGVNS, per germline. This CDR3 is CASSGGTGPYEQYF. CDR3 bases: TGTGCCAGCAGTGGCGGGACAGGGCCTTACGAGCAGTACTTC.

This clonotype was recorded only once. A much larger clone differs by one base, so this may be a read error. The chain couples TRBV18 to TRBJ2-7; 7 bases agree with TRBD2. Germline lookup yields CDR1 KGHSH and CDR2 LQKENI. The CDR3 is made up of 13 amino acids. CDR3: CASSARGEEEHYF. The CDR3 DNA reads as TGTGCCAGCTCAGCACGGGGGGAAGAGGAGCACTACTTC.

This clonotype was observed at least ten times. The chain employs TRBV6-2 or TRBV6-3 and TRBJ2-3; 8 nucleotides align to TRBD2. Germline V gene data show CDR1 as MNHEY and CDR2 as SVGEGT. The CDR3 has 17 amino acids. J gave up 6 bases and V 6 bases, and 17 bases lay outside the gene matches. The CDR3 loop is CASSPPRGREVVDTQYF. DNA for the CDR3: TGTGCCAGCAGCCCCCCTCGTGGGCGGGAGGTCGTGGATACGCAGTATTTT.

This clonotype was picked up a small number of times. The gene calls are TRBV20-1 and TRBJ2-7, with TRBD2 identical over 13 bases. The CDR3 covers 17 residues. Germline CDR1 reads DFQATT; CDR2 reads SNEGSKA (reference sequence). The V and J ends lost 0 bases and 0 bases, in that order; junction bases with no gene match: 5. For the CDR3, the DNA is TGCAGTGCTAGAGATCCTAGGACTAGCGGGAGCTCCTACGAGCAGTACTTC. Its protein is CSARDPRTSGSSYEQYF.

At least ten counts were recorded for this clonotype. V usage is TRBV28 and J usage is TRBJ2-7, with D hard to call. This CDR3 has 17 residues. Trimming removed 2 bases at V and 2 bases at J, with 19 bases between. Germline V CDR1 and CDR2: MDHEN, SYDVKM. The CDR3 is CASSLNPHTTGAYEQYF. CDR3 DNA: TGTGCCAGCAGTTTAAATCCCCATACTACCGGAGCCTACGAGCAGTACTTC.

This clonotype was seen at least ten times. The V and J genes are TRBV5-6 and TRBJ2-1; 10 nucleotides line up with TRBD1. Per germline, CDR1 SGHDT and CDR2 YYEEEE. The V gene end was trimmed by 2 bases and the J gene end by 14 bases; junction bases not matched to a gene: 7. The length of the CDR3 is 13 residues. The CDR3 DNA sequence: TGTGCCAGCAGCTTAGGACAGGGGGTCAAGGAGTTCTTC. Translated, it gives CASSLGQGVKEFF.

This clonotype was seen repeatedly, ten times or more. This chain connects TRBV13 to TRBJ2-7; D ambiguous. This CDR3 has 13 amino acids. The V gene's germline CDR1 is PRHDT and CDR2 FYEKMQ (reference sequence). V lost 1 base, J lost 3 bases, and 7 bases lay in between. CDR3 sequence reads: CASSLEGSYEQYF. CDR3 nucleotide sequence: TGTGCCAGCAGCTTAGAGGGCAGCTACGAGCAGTACTTC.